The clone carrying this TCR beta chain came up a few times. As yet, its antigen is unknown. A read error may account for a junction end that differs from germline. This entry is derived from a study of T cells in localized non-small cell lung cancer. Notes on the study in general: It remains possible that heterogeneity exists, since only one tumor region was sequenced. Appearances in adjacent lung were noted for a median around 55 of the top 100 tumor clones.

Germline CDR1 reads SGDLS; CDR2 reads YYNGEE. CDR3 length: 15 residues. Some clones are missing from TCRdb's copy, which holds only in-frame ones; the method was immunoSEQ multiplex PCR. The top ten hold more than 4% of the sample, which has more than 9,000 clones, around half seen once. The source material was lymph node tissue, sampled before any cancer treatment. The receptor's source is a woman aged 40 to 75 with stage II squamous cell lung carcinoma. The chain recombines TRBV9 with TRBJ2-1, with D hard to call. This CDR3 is CASSVGQISFNEQFF. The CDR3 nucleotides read TGTGCCAGCAGCGTAGGTCAGATCTCCTTCAATGAGCAGTTCTTC.